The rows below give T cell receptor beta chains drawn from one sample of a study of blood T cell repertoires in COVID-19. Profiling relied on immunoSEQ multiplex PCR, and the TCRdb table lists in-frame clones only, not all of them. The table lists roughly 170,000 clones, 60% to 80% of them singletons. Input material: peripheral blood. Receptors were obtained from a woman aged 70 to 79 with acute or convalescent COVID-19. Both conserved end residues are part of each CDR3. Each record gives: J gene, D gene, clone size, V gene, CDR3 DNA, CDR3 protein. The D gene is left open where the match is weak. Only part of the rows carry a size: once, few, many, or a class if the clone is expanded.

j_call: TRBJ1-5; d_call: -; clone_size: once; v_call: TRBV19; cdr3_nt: TGTGCCAGTAGTATGCGGGATGCTGGGGTTTTCCCTCAGCCCCAGCATTTT; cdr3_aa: CASSMRDAGVFPQPQHF
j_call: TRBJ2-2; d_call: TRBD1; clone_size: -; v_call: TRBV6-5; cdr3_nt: TGTGCCAGCATCTTAAACAGGGGTTACCCCGGGGAGCTGTTTTTT; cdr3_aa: CASILNRGYPGELFF
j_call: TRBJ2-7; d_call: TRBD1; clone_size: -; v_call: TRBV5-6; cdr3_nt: TGTGCCAGCAGCCCGACAGGGATTATCTACGAGCAGTACTTC; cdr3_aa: CASSPTGIIYEQYF
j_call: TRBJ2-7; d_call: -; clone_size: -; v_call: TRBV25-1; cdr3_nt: TGTGCCAGCTATTCTGGCCAGTTGACTAGCTACGAGCAGTACTTC; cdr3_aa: CASYSGQLTSYEQYF
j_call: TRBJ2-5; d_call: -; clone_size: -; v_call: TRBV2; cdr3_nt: TGTGCCAGCACTCCTGGCGGGGTAGAGACCCAGTACTTC; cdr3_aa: CASTPGGVETQYF
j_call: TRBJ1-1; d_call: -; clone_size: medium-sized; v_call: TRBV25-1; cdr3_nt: TGTGCCAGCATTCTCACGGGGACATTTAAAGCTTTCTTT; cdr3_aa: CASILTGTFKAFF
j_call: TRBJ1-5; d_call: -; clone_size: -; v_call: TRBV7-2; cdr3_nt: TGTGCCAGCAGCTATGCGGGGGCGAGCAATCAGCCCCAGCATTTT; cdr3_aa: CASSYAGASNQPQHF
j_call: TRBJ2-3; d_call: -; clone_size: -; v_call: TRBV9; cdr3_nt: TGTGCCAGCAGCGTAGGTGTAGATTCCACTACGCAGTATTTT; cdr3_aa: CASSVGVDSTTQYF
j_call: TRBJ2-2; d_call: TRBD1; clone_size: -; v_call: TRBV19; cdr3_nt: TGTGCCAGTAGTAAGCAAACAGGGGACACCGGGGAGCTGTTTTTT; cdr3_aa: CASSKQTGDTGELFF
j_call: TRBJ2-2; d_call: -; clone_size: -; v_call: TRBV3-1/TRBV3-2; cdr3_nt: TGTGCCAGCAGCCAAGGAACAGGGTACACCGGGGAGCTGTTTTTT; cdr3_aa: CASSQGTGYTGELFF
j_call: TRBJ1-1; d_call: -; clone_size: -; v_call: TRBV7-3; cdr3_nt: TGTGCCAGCAGCACAGCGGTGAACACTGAAGCTTTCTTT; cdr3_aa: CASSTAVNTEAFF
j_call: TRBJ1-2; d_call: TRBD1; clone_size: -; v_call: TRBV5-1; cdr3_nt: TGCGCCAGCAGCGCCCGGACAGGGGTTATCCATGGCTACACCTTC; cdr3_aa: CASSARTGVIHGYTF
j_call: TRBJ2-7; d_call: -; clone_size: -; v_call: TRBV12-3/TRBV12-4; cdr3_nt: TGTGCCAGCAGAGGGGCAGGGGAGGGCGAGCAGTACTTC; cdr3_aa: CASRGAGEGEQYF